These 25 T cell receptor beta chains share one sample of origin, sequenced in a study of T cell changes during pregnancy in multiple sclerosis (dated by TCRdb to between 2018 and 2021). Library preparation employed the immunoSEQ multiplex PCR assay. Drawn from immuneACCESS, this table holds only the in-frame rearrangements with V and J called that TCRdb kept. Clones are partly lost; checked studies trace under half to an unresolved V gene and leave the rest unexplained. This sample has about 36,000 clones in its table, and approximately 89% of those were observed once. Around 11% of the sample rests with the top ten. Source: CD8+ T cells from peripheral blood mononuclear cells, taken in the third trimester of pregnancy. These receptors originate from a female donor with multiple sclerosis, enrolled in a pregnancy study.

This clone showed up just once. The chain joins TRBV7-2 to TRBJ2-6; unclear D gene. Between the trimmed V and J ends, which lost 3 bases and 0 bases, there was a span of 6 bases. Germline CDR1 reads SGHTA; CDR2 reads FQGNSA. The CDR3 is made up of 15 amino acids. DNA for the CDR3: TGTGCCAGCAGCTTCTCCAGCTCTGGGGCCAACGTCCTGACTTTC. It specifies CASSFSSSGANVLTF.

V and J are TRBV30 and TRBJ1-2, with 11 bases fitting TRBD1. The CDR3 length is 13 residues. Germline V gives CDR1 GTSNPN, CDR2 SVGIG (reference sequence). J lost 7 bases, V lost 0 bases, and 1 base had no gene match. The CDR3 protein is CAWSVGQGAGYTF. CDR3 DNA sequence: TGTGCCTGGAGTGTAGGACAGGGGGCTGGCTACACCTTC.

This chain uses TRBV9 with TRBJ2-1, with D possibly matching TRBD1 (6 bases). Germline values: CDR1 SGDLS, CDR2 YYNGEE. V was clipped by 3 bases and J by 3 bases, with 19 bases between them. CDR3 size: 17 residues. The CDR3 loop is CASSAHAGTTSYNEQFF. As DNA, the CDR3 is TGTGCCAGCAGCGCTCACGCCGGGACAACAAGCTACAATGAGCAGTTCTTC.

The gene calls are TRBV25-1 and TRBJ2-7; D is possibly TRBD2 (6 bases). V was shortened by 4 bases and J by 3 bases, with 10 bases between the two germline ends. Germline lookup yields CDR1 MGHDK and CDR2 SYGVNS. The CDR3 totals 13 residues. The CDR3 protein is CASSAEGDYEQYF. Here the CDR3 DNA reads TGTGCCAGCAGTGCGGAGGGTGACTACGAGCAGTACTTC.

DNA for the CDR3: TGTGCCAGCAGCAATTTCCAGGGTAGCACAATCGGCGGCTACACCTTC. It codes for CASSNFQGSTIGGYTF. The chain couples TRBV7-9 to TRBJ1-2, with D perhaps matching TRBD1 (5 bases). V was cut by 5 bases and J by 8 bases, with 24 bases left in between. Germline CDR1 SEHNR, CDR2 FQNEAQ (reference sequence). The CDR3 contains 16 residues.

The chain joins TRBV4-3 to TRBJ2-2; 9 bases align to TRBD1. The germline CDR1 and CDR2 sequences are LGHNA and YSLEER. The CDR3 has 16 residues. J was trimmed by 5 bases and V by 4 bases; bases with no gene match: 8. The CDR3 bases are TGCGCCAGCAGCCCGGGACAGGGCGGTGTTACCGGGGAGCTGTTTTTT. The encoded protein is CASSPGQGGVTGELFF.

The chain uses TRBV4-3 and TRBJ2-2, with TRBD2 identical over 7 bases. Trimming removed 1 base from V and 6 bases from J; junction bases left unmatched: 2. From germline, CDR1 is LGHNA and CDR2 YSLEER. The CDR3 totals 14 residues. CDR3 sequence reads: CASSQVGRAGELFF. CDR3 DNA: TGCGCCAGCAGCCAAGTTGGGAGGGCCGGGGAGCTGTTTTTT.

The chain links TRBV9 to TRBJ1-1; D may be TRBD1 (5 bases). Per the germline V gene, CDR1 is SGDLS and CDR2 is YYNGEE. The CDR3 loop spans 13 amino acids. V was shortened by 1 base and J by 4 bases, with 8 bases between the two germline ends. CDR3 loop: CASSVQGGTEAFF. CDR3 nucleotide sequence: TGTGCCAGCAGCGTACAGGGAGGCACTGAAGCTTTCTTT.

The J gene is TRBJ2-5, the V gene TRBV7-2; 10 bases are a match to TRBD2. The CDR3 contains 16 residues. J lost 5 bases, V lost 4 bases, and 10 bases had no gene match. CDR1 is SGHTA, CDR2 FQGNSA, per germline. CDR3 bases: TGTGCCAGCAGCTCTTCCGGGACTAGCGTGACGGAGACCCAGTACTTC. Translated: CASSSSGTSVTETQYF.

The rearrangement links TRBV5-6 to TRBJ1-2; D might be TRBD1 (6 bases). CDR3 length equals 16 residues. Germline-derived CDR1 and CDR2 are SGHDT and YYEEEE. V was trimmed by 3 bases and J by 4 bases, leaving 19 bases between them. As DNA, the CDR3 is TGTGCCAGCAGCTCGAGAATCGGGGGGGCCCGCTATGGCTACACCTTC. It encodes CASSSRIGGARYGYTF. Looking up the rest from reference TRBV5-6 and TRBJ1-2 gives the full variable domain: DAGVTQSPTHLIKTRGQQVTLRCSPKSGHDTVSWYQQALGQGPQFIFQYYEEEERQRGNFPDRFSGHQFPNYSSELNVNALLLGDSALYLCASSSRIGGARYGYTFGSGTRLTVV.

This chain uses TRBV6-4 with TRBJ2-3, with TRBD1 matching over 8 bases. The CDR3 is 15 amino acids. Germline values: CDR1 MRHNA, CDR2 SNTAGT. Losses at the gene ends were 4 bases for V and 1 base for J; bases not matched to a gene: 4. The DNA for the CDR3 is TGTGCCAGCAGTGGCTCGACAGGGGGCACAGATACGCAGTATTTT. This gives the protein CASSGSTGGTDTQYF.

CDR3 sequence reads: CASSLNRGPADTQYF. The CDR3 nucleotides are TGTGCCAGCAGCTTAAATAGGGGTCCGGCAGATACGCAGTATTTT. This chain links TRBV7-8 with TRBJ2-3; D is perhaps TRBD1 (5 bases). Germline CDR1 reads SGHVS; CDR2 reads FQNEAQ. The CDR3 consists of 15 residues. Deletions cut 2 bases from V and 4 bases from J, with 13 bases between.

The chain links TRBV5-1 to TRBJ2-1, with a tentative D call TRBD1 (6 bases). Deletions cut 1 base from V and 6 bases from J, with 11 bases between. Germline CDR1 and CDR2: SGHRS and YFSETQ. The CDR3 is 14 amino acids. CDR3 in DNA: TGCGCCAGCAGCTTGACAGGGCTAACCAATGAGCAGTTCTTC. Translation: CASSLTGLTNEQFF. Full variable domain (outside the CDR3, taken from reference TRBV5-1 and TRBJ2-1): KAGVTQTPRYLIKTRGQQVTLSCSPISGHRSVSWYQQTPGQGLQFLFEYFSETQRNKGNFPGRFSGRQFSNSRSEMNVSTLELGDSALYLCASSLTGLTNEQFFGPGTRLTVL.

The DNA of the CDR3 is TGCGCCAGCAGCCAAGAAGACAGGGGATCTGAAGCTTTCTTT. This gives the protein CASSQEDRGSEAFF. V gene TRBV4-3 combines with J gene TRBJ1-1; 8 nucleotides align to TRBD1. Trimming took 0 bases from V and 6 from J; bases not matched to a gene: 3. In germline, CDR1 is LGHNA, CDR2 YSLEER. The CDR3 totals 14 residues.

The chain has TRBV30 and TRBJ2-7; D possibly corresponds to TRBD1 (6 bases). The CDR3 length is 12 residues. The ends were cut back, 6 bases at V and 4 bases at J, with 13 bases in the middle. Germline CDR1 GTSNPN, CDR2 SVGIG (reference sequence). Written as DNA, the CDR3 is TGTGCCTGCCGACGGACAGTATACGAGCAGTACTTC. Its protein is CACRRTVYEQYF.

V and J are TRBV7-8 and TRBJ1-4, with 9 positions matching TRBD1. CDR3 length: 16 residues. Germline loops: CDR1 SGHVS, CDR2 FQNEAQ. V gave up 4 bases and J gave up 8 bases; unmatched junction bases: 11. The CDR3 region is CASSSKWGQGYEKLFF. The CDR3 nucleotides are TGTGCCAGCAGCTCCAAATGGGGACAGGGTTACGAAAAACTGTTTTTT.

The genes are TRBV9 and TRBJ1-2; D gene unclear. V gave up 0 bases and J gave up 7 bases, with 10 bases separating them. The CDR3 runs 13 residues. CDR1 and CDR2 (germline): SGDLS, YYNGEE. The CDR3 region is CASSVDDEAGYTF. CDR3 nucleotide sequence: TGTGCCAGCAGCGTAGATGACGAGGCTGGCTACACCTTC.

A note on this clone: The sample carries other DNA sequences with the same CDR3. The chain employs TRBV27 and TRBJ2-1, with a weak D call TRBD1 (5 bases). The CDR3 contains 12 residues. V lost 3 bases to trimming and J lost 8 bases, with 8 bases between them. Germline V gene data show CDR1 as MNHEY and CDR2 as SMNVEV (reference sequence). This chain's CDR3 is CASSLLGDEQFF. CDR3 nucleotide sequence: TGTGCCAGCAGTTTGCTAGGGGATGAGCAGTTCTTC.

The chain is built from TRBV9 and TRBJ2-1; 11 nucleotides agree with TRBD2. The germline gives CDR1 SGDLS, CDR2 YYNGEE. V lost 4 bases to trimming and J lost 8 bases; unmatched junction nucleotides: 17. This CDR3 spans 18 amino acids. The CDR3 bases are TGTGCCAGCAGCTCCAGCCCGGGACTAGCGGATCTGTCCGATGAGCAGTTCTTC. The encoded protein is CASSSSPGLADLSDEQFF.

This chain joins TRBV4-2 and TRBJ2-7, with 9 bases fitting TRBD1. This CDR3 is built from 15 residues. CDR1 and CDR2 from the germline V gene are LGHNA and YNFKEQ. Trimming at V came to 4 bases and at J to 1 base, leaving 5 bases not matched to a gene. CDR3 amino acids: CASSRGQGLSYEQYF. The CDR3 DNA reads TGTGCCAGCAGCCGCGGACAGGGGCTTTCCTACGAGCAGTACTTC.

For the CDR3, the DNA is TGCGCCAGCAGCTTGTCTCAGACGGGGGTACCCCTCGAGCAGTACTTC. Its protein product is CASSLSQTGVPLEQYF. This chain joins TRBV5-1 and TRBJ2-7; tentative D call: TRBD2 (6 bases). CDR1 is SGHRS and CDR2 is YFSETQ in the germline V gene. Trimming shortened V by 1 base and J by 6 bases, and 20 bases separated the two germline ends. This CDR3 has 16 amino acids.

The chain couples TRBV27 to TRBJ1-1; D is possibly TRBD1 (5 bases). Between the trimmed V and J ends, which lost 2 bases and 4 bases, there was a span of 14 bases. The length of the CDR3 is 15 residues. The V gene's germline CDR1 is MNHEY and CDR2 SMNVEV (reference sequence). The CDR3, as DNA: TGTGCCAGCAGTTTAGGTTCAGGGTTGGGCACTGAAGCTTTCTTT. This translates into CASSLGSGLGTEAFF.

For this clone: A read error may account for a junction end that differs from germline. The rearrangement links TRBV5-6 to TRBJ2-1; the D gene is possibly TRBD2 (5 bases). Germline V gives CDR1 SGHDT, CDR2 YYEEEE. The CDR3 is 13 amino acids. The CDR3: CASCFGLVDEQFF. Here the CDR3 DNA reads TGTGCCAGCTGCTTCGGACTGGTCGATGAGCAGTTCTTC. Full variable domain (missing parts from reference TRBV5-6 and TRBJ2-1): DAGVTQSPTHLIKTRGQQVTLRCSPKSGHDTVSWYQQALGQGPQFIFQYYEEEERQRGNFPDRFSGHQFPNYSSELNVNALLLGDSALYLCASCFGLVDEQFFGPGTRLTVL.

V gene TRBV9 combines with J gene TRBJ1-1, with D hard to call. CDR3 length: 14 amino acids. Trimming cost V 0 bases and J 0 bases, with 6 bases left between them. Germline V lookup: CDR1 SGDLS, CDR2 YYNGEE. CDR3 in amino acids: CASSVALMNTEAFF. The CDR3, as DNA: TGTGCCAGCAGCGTAGCACTGATGAACACTGAAGCTTTCTTT.

V usage is TRBV7-9 and J usage is TRBJ2-5, with TRBD1 as a possible D gene (5 bases). The CDR3 spans 13 residues. Looked up from germline, CDR1 is SEHNR and CDR2 is FQNEAQ (reference sequence). V was shortened by 3 bases and J by 5 bases, with 10 bases between the two germline ends. The CDR3: CASSFEDMETQYF. The CDR3 DNA follows: TGTGCCAGCAGCTTTGAGGACATGGAGACCCAGTACTTC.